What follows are 17 T cell receptor beta chains derived from one specimen sequenced in a study of blood T cell repertoires in COVID-19. Sequencing was performed with immunoSEQ multiplex PCR; in TCRdb, only in-frame clones are kept and a portion is missing. The table has approximately 260,000 clones, 70% to 85% seen once. The sequencing sample was made of peripheral blood. These receptors all come from a woman between 40 and 55 years old with active or convalescent COVID-19.

V and J are TRBV11-3 and TRBJ2-1; D may be TRBD1 (6 bases). This CDR3 has 15 amino acids. Germline values: CDR1 SGHNT, CDR2 YENEEA. The V and J ends lost 0 bases and 5 bases respectively, with 11 bases between them. The CDR3 sequence is CASSLDGQGNNEQFF. CDR3 nucleotide sequence: TGTGCCAGCAGCTTAGATGGGCAGGGGAACAATGAGCAGTTCTTC.

In regard to this clone: At one of its ends the junction is not consistent with the germline gene, which may arise from a read error. This chain joins TRBV2 and TRBJ1-6; no reliable D call. Germline values: CDR1 SNHLY, CDR2 FYNNEI. This CDR3 has 11 amino acids. CDR3 in DNA: TGTGCCAGCAGCGAAGTTGTAGAGGCCCACTTT. Protein sequence: CASSEVVEAHF.

This clone showed up just once. This chain connects TRBV19 to TRBJ1-6; no clear D. CDR1 is LNHDA and CDR2 is SQIVND in the germline V gene (reference sequence). Trimming removed 3 bases at V and 8 bases at J, with 14 bases between. The CDR3 contains 15 residues. This CDR3 reads CASSIPRERDSPLHF. In nucleotides, the CDR3 is TGTGCCAGTAGTATCCCCCGGGAGAGGGATTCACCCCTCCACTTT.

The V and J genes are TRBV7-6 and TRBJ1-4, with D perhaps matching TRBD1 (5 bases). Germline loops: CDR1 SGHVS, CDR2 FNYEAQ. Trimming took off 4 bases at V and 0 bases at J, with 12 bases between the two ends. This CDR3 is 16 amino acids long. The CDR3 DNA reads as TGTGCCAGCAGCTCCCGGACACTAACAACTAATGAAAAACTGTTTTTT. This encodes CASSSRTLTTNEKLFF.

The rearrangement uses TRBV5-1 and TRBJ2-2; the match to TRBD2 covers 9 bases. This CDR3 is 16 amino acids long. CDR1 SGHRS and CDR2 YFSETQ come from the germline V gene. Unmatched junction bases numbered 2, after V lost 2 bases and J lost 0 bases. CDR3: CASSFLAGANTGELFF. The CDR3 DNA is TGCGCCAGCAGCTTTTTAGCGGGGGCGAACACCGGGGAGCTGTTTTTT. Supplemented by reference TRBV5-1 and TRBJ2-2, the full variable domain reads KAGVTQTPRYLIKTRGQQVTLSCSPISGHRSVSWYQQTPGQGLQFLFEYFSETQRNKGNFPGRFSGRQFSNSRSEMNVSTLELGDSALYLCASSFLAGANTGELFFGEGSRLTVL.

V is TRBV7-9 and J is TRBJ1-1, with 7 bases matching TRBD1. Germline-derived CDR1 and CDR2 are SEHNR and FQNEAQ (reference sequence). The CDR3 consists of 13 residues. V gave up 5 bases and J gave up 5 bases; unmatched junction bases: 5. Written as DNA, the CDR3 is TGTGCCAGCAGCGTTGGGACAGATACTGAAGCTTTCTTT. Amino acid sequence: CASSVGTDTEAFF.

The V and J genes are TRBV2 and TRBJ2-1; TRBD2 aligns across 12 bases. With V trimmed by 2 bases and J by 7 bases, 6 bases remained unmatched. The CDR3 runs 16 residues. Germline assignment: CDR1 SNHLY and CDR2 FYNNEI. The CDR3 DNA reads as TGTGCCAGCAGTGAAATTGCTAGCGGGGGGGTGAATGAGCAGTTCTTC. Its translation: CASSEIASGGVNEQFF.

The chain uses TRBV30 and TRBJ1-4, with D unresolved. Trimming pared 1 base from V and 6 bases from J, leaving 15 bases between. This CDR3 has 15 residues. From germline, CDR1 is GTSNPN and CDR2 SVGIG (reference sequence). The CDR3 protein is CAWSGAGGGYEKLFF. CDR3 coding DNA: TGTGCCTGGAGTGGGGCAGGAGGAGGGTATGAAAAACTGTTTTTT.

The rearrangement uses TRBV28 and TRBJ1-6; a possible D gene is TRBD1 (5 bases). Germline CDR1 and CDR2: MDHEN and SYDVKM. The V end lost 6 bases, the J end lost 6 bases, and 6 bases lay between the germline ends. This CDR3 is 12 amino acids long. CDR3 region: CASRGGNSPLHF. CDR3 coding DNA: TGTGCCAGCAGGGGGGGTAATTCACCCCTCCACTTT.

On this clone: The identical CDR3 is also encoded by other nucleotide sequences in the sample. The chain recombines TRBV19 with TRBJ1-6; D perhaps matches TRBD1 (5 bases). Trimming left V 3 bases short and J 8 bases short, with 11 bases between. The CDR3 has 14 residues. Per germline, CDR1 LNHDA and CDR2 SQIVND (reference sequence). DNA of the CDR3: TGTGCCAGTAGTATCGGGGGACTGGATTCACCCCTCCACTTT. Amino acids: CASSIGGLDSPLHF.

This sequence joins TRBV10-3 and TRBJ2-7; 8 bases are a match to TRBD2. The CDR3 has 15 residues. The germline CDR1 and CDR2 sequences are ENHRY and SYGVKD. J lost 5 bases, V lost 0 bases, and 6 bases had no gene match. The CDR3 DNA reads TGTGCCATCAGTGAGTCGGGGCGGGGGGACCACGAGCAGTACGTC. Translation gives CAISESGRGDHEQYV.

The gene calls are TRBV9 and TRBJ2-2, with D uncertain. Germline V lookup: CDR1 SGDLS, CDR2 YYNGEE. Trimming took off 2 bases at V and 0 bases at J, with 8 bases between the two ends. This CDR3 region has 15 residues. CDR3 bases: TGTGCCAGCAGCGTCCGGGTGGCGAACACCGGGGAGCTGTTTTTT. It translates to CASSVRVANTGELFF.

The chain links TRBV6-1 to TRBJ2-2; perhaps TRBD1 as D (5 bases). The CDR3 totals 15 residues. Germline V gene sequence: CDR1 MNHNS, CDR2 SASEGT. V lost 1 base and J 5 bases, leaving 11 bases between the germline ends. The CDR3 DNA is TGTGCCAGCAGTGAAGTCAGGGTCGGAACCGGGGAGCTGTTTTTT. This sequence encodes CASSEVRVGTGELFF.

The CDR3 DNA is TGCAGTGCTAGTAATCCAGCGGGGGGGCAAAGTGGCACAGATACGCAGTATTTT. This encodes CSASNPAGGQSGTDTQYF. V is TRBV20-1 and J is TRBJ2-3; 10 bases match TRBD2. The CDR3 loop spans 18 amino acids. Germline assignment: CDR1 DFQATT and CDR2 SNEGSKA (reference sequence). V was pared by 3 bases and J by 1 base, with 13 bases of the junction left unmatched.

The V call is TRBV19, the J call TRBJ1-1, with D perhaps matching TRBD1 (6 bases). There are 15 residues in the CDR3. The V end was cut by 5 bases, the J end by 5 bases, with 18 bases between. Germline CDR1 and CDR2: LNHDA and SQIVND (reference sequence). CDR3 residues: CASSVGGGSKTEAFF. Written as DNA, the CDR3 is TGTGCCAGTAGTGTGGGAGGGGGGAGCAAGACTGAAGCTTTCTTT. Full variable domain (missing parts from reference TRBV19 and TRBJ1-1): DGGITQSPKYLFRKEGQNVTLSCEQNLNHDAMYWYRQDPGQGLRLIYYSQIVNDFQKGDIAEGYSVSREKKESFPLTVTSAQKNPTAFYLCASSVGGGSKTEAFFGQGTRLTVV.

The gene calls are TRBV18 and TRBJ1-4, with D possibly TRBD1 on 5 matching bases. The ends were cut back, 2 bases at V and 7 bases at J, with 11 bases in the middle. The germline gives CDR1 KGHSH, CDR2 LQKENI. The CDR3 runs to 14 residues. The CDR3 nucleotides read TGTGCCAGCTCACCAGGACCGGGGGGTGAAAAACTGTTTTTT. This encodes CASSPGPGGEKLFF.

J is TRBJ1-2 and V is TRBV7-9; 7 nucleotides agree with TRBD1. Germline lookup yields CDR1 SEHNR and CDR2 FQNEAQ (reference sequence). V lost 5 bases to trimming and J lost 3 bases; unmatched junction nucleotides: 6. CDR3 length: 14 residues. CDR3 sequence reads: CASSPWTGYYGYTF. CDR3 sequence (DNA): TGTGCCAGCAGCCCTTGGACAGGTTACTATGGCTACACCTTC.